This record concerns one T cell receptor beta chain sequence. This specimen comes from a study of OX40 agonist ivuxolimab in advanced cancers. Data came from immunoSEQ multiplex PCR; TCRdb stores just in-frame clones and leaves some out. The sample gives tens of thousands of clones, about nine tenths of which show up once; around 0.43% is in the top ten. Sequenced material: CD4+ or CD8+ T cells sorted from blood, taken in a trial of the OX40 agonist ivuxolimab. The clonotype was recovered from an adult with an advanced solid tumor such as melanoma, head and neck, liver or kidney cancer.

This chain's CDR3 is CATSGQSGGGPQHF. In nucleotides, the CDR3 is TGTGCCACCTCGGGACAGTCAGGGGGGGGGCCCCAGCATTTT. The chain recombines TRBV19 with TRBJ1-5; 7 nucleotides match TRBD1. The V gene end was trimmed by 10 bases and the J gene end by 9 bases; junction bases not matched to a gene: 15. Germline V gene lookup returns CDR1 LNHDA and CDR2 SQIVND (reference sequence). The CDR3 loop spans 14 amino acids.